Below, 6 T cell receptor beta chains from the same sample are listed, as sequenced in a study of cytomegalovirus exposure and HLA in healthy donors. The PCR ran on 60 Vbeta and 13 Jbeta primers. Repertoires were generated with immunoSEQ multiplex PCR, while TCRdb's copy carries only in-frame clones and drops some. The data contain roughly 130,000 clones, 70% to 80% of them seen just once; the ten biggest clones take up approximately 8.8%. Material: PBMCs. The receptors here all came from a woman aged 50 to 60 in good health and CMV-seropositive.

The CDR3 DNA is TGTGCCAGCAGCCTGACAGGGGCCCAGGGGGAGCAGTTCTTC. Amino acids: CASSLTGAQGEQFF. The chain recombines TRBV9 with TRBJ2-1; 8 bases fit TRBD1. Germline V gives CDR1 SGDLS, CDR2 YYNGEE. There are 14 residues in the CDR3. V shed 4 bases and J 10 bases; nucleotides not matched to a gene: 10.

This clone has just a few counts. The chain has TRBV7-3 and TRBJ2-3, with 11 bases aligning to TRBD1. The length of the CDR3 is 18 residues. After removal of 0 bases from V and 0 bases from J, the junction contained 5 bases not matched to a gene. Germline V gives CDR1 SGHTA, CDR2 FQGTGA. The CDR3 protein is CASSLTGGQGVSTDTQYF. CDR3 DNA sequence: TGTGCCAGCAGCTTAACGGGGGGACAGGGGGTTAGCACAGATACGCAGTATTTT.

This chain uses TRBV9 with TRBJ2-2; 8 positions agree with TRBD1. Germline values: CDR1 SGDLS, CDR2 YYNGEE. CDR3 length equals 15 residues. The ends lost 3 bases at V and 5 bases at J; junction bases unmatched: 6. This chain's CDR3 is CASSAPTGVTGELFF. The CDR3 nucleotides are TGTGCCAGCAGCGCACCGACAGGGGTAACCGGGGAGCTGTTTTTT. Full variable domain (remainder filled in from reference TRBV9 and TRBJ2-2): DSGVTQTPKHLITATGQRVTLRCSPRSGDLSVYWYQQSLDQGLQFLIQYYNGEERAKGNILERFSAQQFPDLHSELNLSSLELGDSALYFCASSAPTGVTGELFFGEGSRLTVL.

This clone was detected only a few times. The rearrangement uses TRBV29-1 and TRBJ2-1; weak D call: TRBD1 (5 bases). This CDR3 is 14 amino acids long. Germline V CDR1 and CDR2: SQVTM, ANQGSEA. V was shortened by 5 bases and J by 1 base, with 12 bases between the two germline ends. The CDR3 reads CSVYLRQSYNEQFF. CDR3 nucleotides: TGCAGCGTTTATCTCCGACAGTCCTACAATGAGCAGTTCTTC.

The chain is built from TRBV6-5 and TRBJ2-7, with a possible D match to TRBD2 (5 bases). Trimming took off 5 bases at V and 7 bases at J, with 15 bases between the two ends. The CDR3 runs 13 residues. Germline V CDR1 and CDR2: MNHEY, SVGAGI. The CDR3 DNA sequence: TGTGCCAGCAGTCCCCCCGGGGTATCAGAGCAGTACTTC. This gives the protein CASSPPGVSEQYF.

The rearrangement joins TRBV7-8 to TRBJ1-6; D not resolved. V was clipped by 6 bases and J by 7 bases, with 13 bases between them. The CDR3 sequence is 14 residues long. Germline CDR1 reads SGHVS; CDR2 reads FQNEAQ. The CDR3 DNA reads TGTGCCAGCAGACCAATACTTGCAAATTCACCCCTCCACTTT. Translated, it gives CASRPILANSPLHF.